A single sample is the source of the 7 T cell receptor beta chains below, sequenced in a study of breast tumors, draining lymph nodes, adjacent tissues. In TCRdb, the multiplex PCR reads were re-called with MiXCR into one record per CDR3 protein. The sample yields 150,000 to 250,000 distinct CDR3 sequences, 31% seen once. Samples came from axillary lymph nodes draining the breast cancer. The specimen sequenced was axillary lymph node tissue. These receptor sequences come from a female donor with breast cancer. Some clones in this sample may be carry-over from other donors' samples.

This clonotype came up many times. V usage is TRBV20-1 and J usage is TRBJ2-1; 13 positions agree with TRBD2. Trimming cost V 4 bases and J 10 bases; bases outside gene matches: 7. Germline lookup yields CDR1 DFQATT and CDR2 SNEGSKA (reference sequence). This CDR3 spans 14 amino acids. The CDR3 DNA sequence: TGCAGTGCTACGGGACTAGCGGGGCGGAGGGAGCAGTTCTTC. It codes for CSATGLAGRREQFF.

This clonotype was seen repeatedly, ten times or more. The rearrangement links TRBV5-1 to TRBJ2-6; D may be TRBD1 (6 bases). The CDR3 sequence is 17 residues long. The V gene's germline CDR1 is SGHRS and CDR2 YFSETQ. V was pared by 0 bases and J by 0 bases, with 10 bases between. The CDR3 sequence is CASSLEDSLSGANVLTF. Here the CDR3 DNA reads TGCGCCAGCAGCTTGGAGGACAGCCTCTCTGGGGCCAACGTCCTGACTTTC.

With respect to this clonotype: A much bigger clone sits one base away, suggesting this may be a read error. J is TRBJ1-5 and V is TRBV6-2 or TRBV6-3, with D possibly TRBD1 on 6 matching bases. The V gene's germline CDR1 is MNHEY and CDR2 SVGEGT. V was pared by 2 bases and J by 4 bases, with 9 bases between. The CDR3 totals 14 residues. Written as DNA, the CDR3 is TGTGCCAGCAGTTACGCCGGGACAAATCAGCCCCAGCATTTT. It translates to CASSYAGTNQPQHF.

This chain uses TRBV2 with TRBJ2-2; TRBD1 agrees at 9 bases. This CDR3 spans 17 amino acids. V was clipped by 6 bases and J by 6 bases; unmatched bases: 14. CDR1 is SNHLY, CDR2 FYNNEI, per germline. The CDR3 DNA follows: TGTGCCAGCAGAGCCCCTCGGACAGGGGCAAATCCCGGGGAGCTGTTTTTT. Encoded protein: CASRAPRTGANPGELFF.

This clonotype has ten or more counts. At one of its ends the junction is not consistent with the germline gene, which may arise from a read error. The rearrangement uses TRBV30 and TRBJ2-7; 7 nucleotides align to TRBD1. Germline values: CDR1 GTSNPN, CDR2 SVGIG (reference sequence). The CDR3 extends over 13 amino acids. For the CDR3, the DNA is TGTGCTTGGAGCCTGGGACAGTCCTACGAGCAGTACTTC. Residues: CAWSLGQSYEQYF.

This clonotype appeared many times. The chain couples TRBV5-8 to TRBJ2-5; D is unclear. Trimming pared 0 bases from V and 0 bases from J, leaving 6 bases between. The germline CDR1 and CDR2 sequences are SGHTS and YDEGEE. The CDR3 consists of 14 residues. The CDR3: CASSLVGDQETQYF. The CDR3 bases are TGTGCCAGCAGCTTGGTAGGAGACCAAGAGACCCAGTACTTC.

In this sample, this clonotype turned up many times. The chain recombines TRBV20-1 with TRBJ2-1; 7 nucleotides agree with TRBD1. The CDR3 totals 15 residues. CDR1 and CDR2 (germline): DFQATT, SNEGSKA (reference sequence). V lost 0 bases to trimming and J lost 3 bases; unmatched junction nucleotides: 5. The CDR3 reads CSARDPGQIYNEQFF. The CDR3 nucleotides read TGCAGTGCTAGAGACCCGGGACAGATCTACAATGAGCAGTTCTTC.